These 15 T cell receptor beta chains came from one sample sequenced in a study of blood T cell repertoires in COVID-19. Assay used: immunoSEQ multiplex PCR; TCRdb lists only in-frame clones, some missing. The top ten hold 1.8% of the sample, which has under 350,000 clones, roughly 86% seen once. The sequenced sample was peripheral blood. The origin of the receptors is a woman between 25 and 40 years old with COVID-19, enrolled during active disease.

The chain employs TRBV2 and TRBJ1-1; 7 nucleotides agree with TRBD1. With 6 bases clipped from V and 11 bases from J, the junction kept 9 bases outside the gene matches. Per the germline V gene, CDR1 is SNHLY and CDR2 is FYNNEI. The CDR3 runs 12 residues. CDR3 residues: CASRTQGVAAFF. CDR3 nucleotide sequence: TGTGCCAGCAGGACCCAGGGGGTTGCGGCTTTCTTT.

CDR3 sequence: CATSRVYDLPSGNTIYF. CDR3 sequence (DNA): TGTGCCACCAGCAGAGTCTATGATTTGCCCTCTGGAAACACCATATATTTT. This chain links TRBV15 with TRBJ1-3; no reliable D call. This CDR3 is built from 17 residues. The ends were cut back, 1 base at V and 0 bases at J, with 13 bases in the middle. The V gene's germline CDR1 is LNHNV and CDR2 YYDKDF (reference sequence).

This chain uses TRBV10-1 with TRBJ1-2, with a weak D call TRBD1 (5 bases). CDR3 length: 13 amino acids. The ends were cut back, 5 bases at V and 3 bases at J, with 10 bases in the middle. From germline, CDR1 is WNHNN and CDR2 SYGVQD (reference sequence). The CDR3 here is CASSKGVDYGYTF. CDR3 DNA sequence: TGCGCCAGCAGTAAAGGGGTGGACTATGGCTACACCTTC.

V and J are TRBV2 and TRBJ2-3; TRBD1 might be the D (6 bases). The CDR3 loop spans 13 amino acids. CDR1 SNHLY and CDR2 FYNNEI come from the germline V gene. Trimming took 11 bases from V and 4 from J, leaving 16 bases between them. The CDR3 is CASSQGRADTQYF. The CDR3 nucleotides read TGTGCCTCCTCCCAGGGGCGCGCAGATACGCAGTATTTT.

The V and J genes are TRBV29-1 and TRBJ2-5; weak D call: TRBD1 (8 bases). CDR3 length: 14 amino acids. Germline CDR1 and CDR2: SQVTM and ANQGSEA. Trimming shortened V by 7 bases and J by 2 bases, and 17 bases separated the two germline ends. The CDR3 region is CSGTAQGGQETQYF. The CDR3 DNA sequence: TGCAGCGGAACCGCACAGGGGGGGCAAGAGACCCAGTACTTC. The full variable domain, its missing parts supplied by reference TRBV29-1 and TRBJ2-5, is SAVISQKPSRDICQRGTSLTIQCQVDSQVTMMFWYRQQPGQSLTLIATANQGSEATYESGFVIDKFPISRPNLTFSTLTVSNMSPEDSSIYLCSGTAQGGQETQYFGPGTRLLVL.

The genes are TRBV4-3 and TRBJ1-1; D perhaps matches TRBD1 (6 bases). Trimming left V 4 bases short and J 4 bases short, with 19 bases between. Germline-derived CDR1 and CDR2 are LGHNA and YSLEER. The CDR3 is 16 residues long. The CDR3 nucleotides read TGCGCCAGCAGCCTTGGCGGGGGCCCGAGGGGCACTGAAGCTTTCTTT. Translating gives CASSLGGGPRGTEAFF.

This clone came up once. The chain uses TRBV6-2 or TRBV6-3 and TRBJ2-7; 8 bases map to TRBD1. With V trimmed by 6 bases and J by 4 bases, 2 bases remained unmatched. This CDR3 has 12 residues. Germline V gene lookup returns CDR1 MNHEY and CDR2 SVGEGT. The CDR3 nucleotides read TGTGCCAGCAGCCGGACAGGGTACGAGCAGTACGTC. It translates to CASSRTGYEQYV.

The rearrangement joins TRBV13 to TRBJ2-7; TRBD1 aligns across 8 bases. The trim removed 5 bases at V and 1 base at J, leaving 7 bases unmatched. From germline, CDR1 is PRHDT and CDR2 FYEKMQ (reference sequence). The CDR3 spans 15 residues. Written as DNA, the CDR3 is TGTGCCAGCAGCCGCCAAACAGGGGGGTCCTACGAGCAGTACTTC. Protein: CASSRQTGGSYEQYF. Filled out from reference TRBV13 and TRBJ2-7, the complete variable domain reads AAGVIQSPRHLIKEKRETATLKCYPIPRHDTVYWYQQGPGQDPQFLISFYEKMQSDKGSIPDRFSAQQFSDYHSELNMSSLELGDSALYFCASSRQTGGSYEQYFGPGTRLTVT.

The V call is TRBV4-1, the J call TRBJ2-5; the D gene is possibly TRBD1 (6 bases). Germline assignment: CDR1 MGHRA and CDR2 YSYEKL. The germline V and J ends were trimmed by 6 bases and 1 base, with 9 bases remaining between them. The CDR3 consists of 13 residues. CDR3 in DNA: TGCGCCAGCAGTAGGGGGTCCCAAGAGACCCAGTACTTC. It specifies CASSRGSQETQYF.

The rearrangement uses TRBV19 and TRBJ1-2; the D is unclear. Trimming stripped 5 bases from V and 8 bases from J, with 18 bases between. Germline V gene sequence: CDR1 LNHDA, CDR2 SQIVND (reference sequence). CDR3 length: 14 amino acids. The CDR3 protein is CASSPLINDGGYTF. CDR3 sequence (DNA): TGTGCCAGTAGTCCCCTTATCAACGACGGGGGCTACACCTTC. Using reference TRBV19 and TRBJ1-2 for the parts outside the CDR3, the full variable domain is DGGITQSPKYLFRKEGQNVTLSCEQNLNHDAMYWYRQDPGQGLRLIYYSQIVNDFQKGDIAEGYSVSREKKESFPLTVTSAQKNPTAFYLCASSPLINDGGYTFGSGTRLTVV.

V usage is TRBV12-5 and J usage is TRBJ1-2, with no clear D. CDR1 LGHNT and CDR2 FRNRAP come from the germline V gene. V lost 1 base and J 8 bases, leaving 11 bases between the germline ends. The CDR3 contains 13 residues. The CDR3 is CASGLARREGYTF. The DNA for the CDR3 is TGTGCTAGTGGTTTGGCCCGCCGGGAGGGCTACACCTTC.

The chain links TRBV5-1 to TRBJ2-2, with a weak D call TRBD1 (6 bases). Germline assignment: CDR1 SGHRS and CDR2 YFSETQ. This CDR3 comprises 16 residues. The ends were cut back, 0 bases at V and 2 bases at J, with 11 bases in the middle. CDR3 sequence (DNA): TGCGCCAGCAGCTTGGTTGGGGGCGTTAACACCGGGGAGCTGTTTTTT. Residues: CASSLVGGVNTGELFF.

The V call is TRBV4-3, the J call TRBJ1-1; D perhaps matches TRBD1 (5 bases). CDR3 length: 17 amino acids. Germline CDR1 LGHNA, CDR2 YSLEER. With 0 bases removed from V and 11 bases from J, the gap between germline ends came to 25 bases. CDR3 in DNA: TGCGCCAGCAGCCAAGACTTAATGGTCAGGGAGGGCCCCGGGGCTTTCTTT. It encodes CASSQDLMVREGPGAFF.

The chain couples TRBV10-2 to TRBJ1-6; possible D gene TRBD1, 6 bases. This CDR3 region has 14 residues. Germline V gene data show CDR1 as WSHSY and CDR2 as SAAADI. Trimming took off 6 bases at V and 7 bases at J, with 13 bases between the two ends. DNA for the CDR3: TGCGCCAGCAGCTACCAGGGGTGGAATTCACCCCTCCACTTT. The encoded protein is CASSYQGWNSPLHF.

This chain links TRBV6-5 with TRBJ1-6; D unclear. CDR1 and CDR2 from the germline V gene are MNHEY and SVGAGI. The CDR3 loop spans 15 amino acids. Trimming took 0 bases from V and 7 from J, leaving 10 bases between them. CDR3 DNA sequence: TGTGCCAGCAGTTACTCCAAGGAGCCGAATTCACCCCTCCACTTT. It translates to CASSYSKEPNSPLHF.